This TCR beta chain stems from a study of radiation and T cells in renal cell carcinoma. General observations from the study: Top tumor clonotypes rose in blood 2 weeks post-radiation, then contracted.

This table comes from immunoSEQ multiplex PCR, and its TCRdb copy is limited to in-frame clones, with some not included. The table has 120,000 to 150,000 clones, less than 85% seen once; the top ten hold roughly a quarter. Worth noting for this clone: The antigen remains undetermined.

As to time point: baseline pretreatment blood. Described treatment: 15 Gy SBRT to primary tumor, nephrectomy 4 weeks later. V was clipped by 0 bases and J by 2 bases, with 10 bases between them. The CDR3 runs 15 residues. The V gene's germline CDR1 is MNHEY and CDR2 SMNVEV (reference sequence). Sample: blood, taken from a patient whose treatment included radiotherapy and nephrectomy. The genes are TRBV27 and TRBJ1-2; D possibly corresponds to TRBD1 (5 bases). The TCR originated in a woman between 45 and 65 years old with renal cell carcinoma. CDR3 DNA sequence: TGTGCCAGCAGTTTATCGCCGGGGGTAAACTATGGCTACACCTTC. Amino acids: CASSLSPGVNYGYTF.